This TCR beta chain was identified in a study of T-cell memory formation after mild COVID-19. As for the study in general: Among the donors, TCR clusters were largely specific to each donor. Study observations and caveats: Contracting clones from day 15 to 85 showed balanced CD4/CD8; later expanders favored CD4+. CD4+ contracting clones were mainly CM and EM; CD8+ ones, EMRA.

The germline CDR1 and CDR2 sequences are SGHAT and FQNNGV. V was clipped by 5 bases and J by 9 bases, with 14 bases between them. The CDR3 spans 13 residues. Notes on this clonotype: Its antigen remains unknown.

A 5'RACE reaction primed in the constant segment made cDNA libraries of TCR alpha and TCR beta, and these carried sample barcodes and UMIs. TCRdb passed the 5' RACE reads through MiXCR, listing each CDR3 protein once. The data hold around 310,000 distinct CDR3 sequences, with less than 20% observed a single time. The TCR sequence derives from a man in his late teens or twenties who had mild COVID-19 (a few samples of this study predate the infection). Cell type and time point are not known. The chain is built from TRBV11-2 and TRBJ2-1; weak D call: TRBD1 (5 bases). Sequenced input: PBMCs or a T cell subset sorted from them (not recorded which). The DNA for the CDR3 is TGTGCCAGCAGCGCTACAGGTTTCGGTGAGCAGTTCTTC. It specifies CASSATGFGEQFF.